A single T cell receptor beta chain is shown here with its context. What this receptor recognizes is not known. Within one base of it there is no much larger clone, and no base qualities were kept. TCRbeta CDR3 regions were amplified from genomic DNA using the immunoSEQ Assay, a bias-controlled multiplex PCR. For the original study's pipeline: The number of nucleated cells in each sample was estimated by amplification of reference gene primers within the assay. Sequence reads were collapsed and filtered to measure the absolute abundance of every unique TCRbeta CDR3 rearrangement. For each sample, productive Simpson clonality was calculated by taking the square root of Simpson's diversity index across productive rearrangements. Sourced from immuneACCESS, this table was stored by TCRdb with only in-frame sequences that have V and J called. A share of the clones is absent; for the studies checked, an unresolved V gene accounts for under half, and the remainder has no known explanation. V and J calls and clone size are those listed in that table; D and trimming were worked out from the DNA. The sample profile shows roughly 98,000 clones; approximately 79% of them were found once. The ten largest clones capture approximately 11% of the sample.

The sample comes from a study of blood T cell repertoires in COVID-19 (dated by TCRdb to 2020 to 2022). Describing the broader study: Samples from collaborators originated in the United States, Italy and Spain and spanned both the acute and convalescent phases of COVID-19. The samples were drawn from two sources: the first 160 participants of the ongoing ImmuneRACE study, and some 1,300 subjects contributed by 6 global collaborators. A freely available public database, intended as a resource for researchers studying the immune response to SARS-CoV-2, is where the repertoires were released. The prospective study material was composed of cDNA or gDNA derived from T cells, B-cell-depleted T cells, or PBMCs. Subjects who had been exposed to COVID-19, were actively infected with it, or had recovered from it provided the deeply sampled blood TCRbeta repertoires that made up the dataset. The sample metadata nearly always contained a de-identified subject ID, COVID-19 status, age in years and sex. Where available, HLA class I and class II types were obtained from metadata supplied by the sample provider rather than from assay-based typing.

The CDR3, cysteine through phenylalanine, is 14 amino acids long. The kept DNA is CDR3 alone, 42 bases in frame from the first base. A distance of 9 bases separates the germline ends of V and J, which lose 2 bases and 2 bases respectively. In the germline V gene (reference sequence), CDR1 corresponds to SGHNT and CDR2 to YYREEE. Each collaborating institution followed its own protocols to collect whole blood in K2EDTA tubes. For TCRbeta analysis, collaborators shipped samples as frozen whole blood, isolated PBMCs, or DNA extracted from either of those sample types. Study-wide conclusions, independent of this receptor: The quantity of clinical and demographic metadata differed by source and by participant and was supplied without curation.

This sequence uses TRBV5-4 and TRBJ2-3; the D gene remains uncertain. The source material was peripheral blood. This clonotype was sampled from a man in his 70s with active or convalescent COVID-19. The CDR3 here reads CASSFSGSTDTQYF. The nucleotide sequence is TGTGCCAGCAGCTTCTCCGGGTCCACAGATACGCAGTATTTT. With the rest looked up from the reference TRBV5-4 and TRBJ2-3 genes rather than sequenced, the full variable domain is ETGVTQSPTHLIKTRGQQVTLRCSSQSGHNTVSWYQQALGQGPQFIFQYYREEENGRGNFPPRFSGLQFPNYSSELNVNALELDDSALYLCASSFSGSTDTQYFGPGTRLTVL.